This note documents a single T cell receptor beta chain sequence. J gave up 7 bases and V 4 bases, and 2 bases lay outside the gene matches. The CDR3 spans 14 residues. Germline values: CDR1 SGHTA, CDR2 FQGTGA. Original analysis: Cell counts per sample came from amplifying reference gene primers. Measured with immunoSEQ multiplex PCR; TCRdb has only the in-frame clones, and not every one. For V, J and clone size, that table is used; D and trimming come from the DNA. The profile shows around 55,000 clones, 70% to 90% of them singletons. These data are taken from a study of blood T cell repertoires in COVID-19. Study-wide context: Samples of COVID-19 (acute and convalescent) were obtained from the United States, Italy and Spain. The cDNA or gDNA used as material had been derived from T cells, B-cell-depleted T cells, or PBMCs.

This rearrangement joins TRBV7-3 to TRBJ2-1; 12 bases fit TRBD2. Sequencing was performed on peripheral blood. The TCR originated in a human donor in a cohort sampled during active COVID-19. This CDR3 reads CASSSSGRGNEQFF. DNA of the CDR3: TGTGCCAGCAGCTCTAGCGGGAGGGGGAATGAGCAGTTCTTC.